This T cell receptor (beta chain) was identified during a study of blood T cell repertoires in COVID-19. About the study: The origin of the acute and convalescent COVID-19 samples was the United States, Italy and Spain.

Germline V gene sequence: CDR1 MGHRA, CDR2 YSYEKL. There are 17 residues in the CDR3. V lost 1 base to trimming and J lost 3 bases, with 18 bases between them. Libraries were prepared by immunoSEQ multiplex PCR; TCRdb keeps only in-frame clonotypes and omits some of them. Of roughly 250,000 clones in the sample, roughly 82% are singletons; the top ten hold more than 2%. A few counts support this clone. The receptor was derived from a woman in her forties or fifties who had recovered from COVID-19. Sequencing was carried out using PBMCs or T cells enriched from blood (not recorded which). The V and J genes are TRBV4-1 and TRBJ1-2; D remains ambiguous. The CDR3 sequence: CASSQGFYREYYYGYTF. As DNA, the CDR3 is TGCGCCAGCAGCCAAGGGTTCTACAGAGAGTATTACTATGGCTACACCTTC.